The sample holds one count of the clone carrying this TCR beta chain. Its antigen is not known. At one of its ends the junction is not consistent with the germline gene, which may arise from a read error. This sample was included in a study of T cells in Graves' hyperthyroidism and ophthalmopathy. Study results and limitations: Also found in blood were most expanded thyroid clonotypes above 0.001. Stable hyperthyroidism and ophthalmopathy were separated using 13 V-J signatures.

Patients with uncontrolled infections, other autoimmune diseases, pregnancy or lactation were excluded. The CDR3 sequence is 11 residues long. Germline V gene data show CDR1 as MNHNY and CDR2 as SVGAGI (reference sequence). The CDR3 regions of TCR beta were amplified from RNA transcripts. A first-round RT-PCR of the TCR CDR3 used the HTBI primer set. Each CDR3 protein gets one entry after TCRdb re-called the multiplex PCR reads with MiXCR. Of 450,000 to 700,000 distinct CDR3 sequences in the sample, around 45% were seen once. Sequencing was carried out using peripheral blood or thyroid tissue (not recorded which). The gene calls are TRBV6-6 and TRBJ1-2; no reliable D call. This clonotype originated in an adult woman with Graves' disease, either hyperthyroidism or ophthalmopathy (not recorded which). The CDR3: CASRHRNGYTF. Here the CDR3 DNA reads TGCGCCAGCAGGCACAGAAATGGCTACACCTTC.